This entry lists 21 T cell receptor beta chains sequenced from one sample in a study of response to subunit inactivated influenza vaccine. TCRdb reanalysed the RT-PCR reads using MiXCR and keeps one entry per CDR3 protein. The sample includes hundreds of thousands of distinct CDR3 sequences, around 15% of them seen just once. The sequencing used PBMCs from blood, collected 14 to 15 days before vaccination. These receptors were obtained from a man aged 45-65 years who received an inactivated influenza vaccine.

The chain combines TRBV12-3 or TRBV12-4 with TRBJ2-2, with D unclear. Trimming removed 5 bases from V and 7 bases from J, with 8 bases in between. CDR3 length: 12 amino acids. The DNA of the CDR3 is TGTGCCAGCAGTCATTTGTACGGGGAGCTGTTTTTT. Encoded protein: CASSHLYGELFF.

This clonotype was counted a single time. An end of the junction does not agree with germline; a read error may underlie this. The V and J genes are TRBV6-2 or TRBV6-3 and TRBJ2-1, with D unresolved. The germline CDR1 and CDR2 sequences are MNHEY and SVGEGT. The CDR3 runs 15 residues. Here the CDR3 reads CASSGEKGWSNEQLF. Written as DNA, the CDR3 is TGTGCCAGCAGTGGCGAGAAGGGCTGGAGCAATGAGCAGCTCTTC.

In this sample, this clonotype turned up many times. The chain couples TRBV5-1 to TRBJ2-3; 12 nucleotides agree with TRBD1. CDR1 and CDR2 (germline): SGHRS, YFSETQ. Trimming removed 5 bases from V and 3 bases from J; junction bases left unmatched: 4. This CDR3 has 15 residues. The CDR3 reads CASSPGQGATDTQYF. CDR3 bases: TGCGCCAGCAGTCCGGGACAGGGGGCAACAGATACGCAGTATTTT.

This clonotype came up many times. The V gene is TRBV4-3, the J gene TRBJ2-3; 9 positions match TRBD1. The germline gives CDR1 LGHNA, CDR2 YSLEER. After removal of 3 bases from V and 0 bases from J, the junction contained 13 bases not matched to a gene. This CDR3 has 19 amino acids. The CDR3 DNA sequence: TGCGCCAGCAGCCAGGCGGGGACAGGGTACTTCTTTAGCACAGATACGCAGTATTTT. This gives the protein CASSQAGTGYFFSTDTQYF.

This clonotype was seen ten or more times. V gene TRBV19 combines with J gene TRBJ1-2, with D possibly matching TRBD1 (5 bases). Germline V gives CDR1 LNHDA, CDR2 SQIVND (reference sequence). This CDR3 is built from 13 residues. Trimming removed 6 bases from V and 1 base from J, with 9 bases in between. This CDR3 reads CASRPDSNYGYTF. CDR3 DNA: TGTGCCAGTAGACCAGACAGTAACTATGGCTACACCTTC.

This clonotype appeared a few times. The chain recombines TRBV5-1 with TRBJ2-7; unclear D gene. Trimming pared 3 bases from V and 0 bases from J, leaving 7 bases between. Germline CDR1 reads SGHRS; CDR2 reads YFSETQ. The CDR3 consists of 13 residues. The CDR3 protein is CASSWSASYEQYF. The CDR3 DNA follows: TGCGCCAGCAGCTGGAGTGCCTCCTACGAGCAGTACTTC.

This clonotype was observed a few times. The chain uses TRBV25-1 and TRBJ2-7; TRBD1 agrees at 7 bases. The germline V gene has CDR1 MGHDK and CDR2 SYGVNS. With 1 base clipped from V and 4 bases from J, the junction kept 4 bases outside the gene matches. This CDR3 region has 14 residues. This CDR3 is CASSEWGRGYEQYF. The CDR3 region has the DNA TGTGCCAGCAGTGAATGGGGCAGGGGGTACGAGCAGTACTTC.

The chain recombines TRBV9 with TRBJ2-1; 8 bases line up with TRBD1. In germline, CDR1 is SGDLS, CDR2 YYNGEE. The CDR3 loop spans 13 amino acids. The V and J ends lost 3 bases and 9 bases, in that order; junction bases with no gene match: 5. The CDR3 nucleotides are TGTGCCAGCAGCGCGCAACAGGGGGTTGAGCAGTTCTTC. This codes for CASSAQQGVEQFF.

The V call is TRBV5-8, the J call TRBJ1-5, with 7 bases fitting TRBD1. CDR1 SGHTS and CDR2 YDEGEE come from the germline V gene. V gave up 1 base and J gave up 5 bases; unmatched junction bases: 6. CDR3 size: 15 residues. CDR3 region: CASSLKGTDHQPQHF. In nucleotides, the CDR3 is TGTGCCAGCAGCTTGAAAGGGACAGACCATCAGCCCCAGCATTTT.

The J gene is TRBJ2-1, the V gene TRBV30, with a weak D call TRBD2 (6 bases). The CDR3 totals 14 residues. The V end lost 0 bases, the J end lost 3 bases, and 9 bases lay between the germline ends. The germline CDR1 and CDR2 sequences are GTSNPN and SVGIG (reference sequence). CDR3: CAWSVGGGYNEQFF. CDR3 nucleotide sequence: TGTGCCTGGAGTGTGGGAGGCGGCTACAATGAGCAGTTCTTC.

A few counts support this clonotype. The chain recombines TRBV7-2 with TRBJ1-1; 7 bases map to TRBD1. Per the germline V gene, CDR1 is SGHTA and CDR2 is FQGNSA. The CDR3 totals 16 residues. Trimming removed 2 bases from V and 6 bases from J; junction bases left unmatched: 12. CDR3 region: CASSLTGGGRGAEAFF. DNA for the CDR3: TGTGCCAGCAGCTTAACTGGGGGCGGCAGGGGGGCTGAAGCTTTCTTT.

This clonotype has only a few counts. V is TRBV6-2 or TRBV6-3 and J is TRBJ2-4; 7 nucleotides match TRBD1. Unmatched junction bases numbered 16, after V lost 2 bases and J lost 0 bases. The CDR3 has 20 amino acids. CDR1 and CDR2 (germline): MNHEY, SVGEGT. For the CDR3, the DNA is TGTGCCAGCAGTTACCGACAGGGCGTTGATACCCTACGAGCCAAAAACATTCAGTACTTC. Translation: CASSYRQGVDTLRAKNIQYF.

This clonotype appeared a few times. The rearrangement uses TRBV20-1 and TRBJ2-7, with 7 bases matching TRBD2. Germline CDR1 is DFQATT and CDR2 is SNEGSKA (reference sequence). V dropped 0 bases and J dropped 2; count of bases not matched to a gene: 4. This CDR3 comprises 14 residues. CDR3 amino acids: CSARDGAGAYEQYF. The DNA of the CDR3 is TGCAGTGCTAGAGATGGGGCGGGGGCCTACGAGCAGTACTTC.

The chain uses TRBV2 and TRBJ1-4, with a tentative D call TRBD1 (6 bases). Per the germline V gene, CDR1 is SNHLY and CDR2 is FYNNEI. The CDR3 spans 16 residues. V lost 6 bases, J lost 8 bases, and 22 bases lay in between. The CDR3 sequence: CASSELGQSIREKLFF. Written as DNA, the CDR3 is TGTGCCAGCAGCGAACTAGGACAGTCCATTAGGGAAAAACTGTTTTTT.

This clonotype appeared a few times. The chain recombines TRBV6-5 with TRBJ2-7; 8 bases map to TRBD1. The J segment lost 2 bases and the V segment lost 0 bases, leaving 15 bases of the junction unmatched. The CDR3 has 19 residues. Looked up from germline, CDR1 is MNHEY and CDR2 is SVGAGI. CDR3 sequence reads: CASSYSKGTGYGGAYEQYF. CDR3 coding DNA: TGTGCCAGCAGTTACTCGAAAGGGACAGGCTACGGTGGGGCCTACGAGCAGTACTTC.

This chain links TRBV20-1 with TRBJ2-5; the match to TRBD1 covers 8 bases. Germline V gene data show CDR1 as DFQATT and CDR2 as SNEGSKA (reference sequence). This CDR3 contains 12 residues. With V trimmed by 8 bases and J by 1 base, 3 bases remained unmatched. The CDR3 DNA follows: TGCAGTACCGGACAGGGCCAAGAGACCCAGTACTTC. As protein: CSTGQGQETQYF.

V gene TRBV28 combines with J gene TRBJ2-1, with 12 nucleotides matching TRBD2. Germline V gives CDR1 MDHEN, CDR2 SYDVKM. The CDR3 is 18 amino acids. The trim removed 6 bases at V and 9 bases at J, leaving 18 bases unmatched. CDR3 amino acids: CASRSQTSGSTRVGEQFF. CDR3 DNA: TGTGCCAGCAGGTCCCAGACTAGCGGGAGTACGAGGGTGGGTGAGCAGTTCTTC.

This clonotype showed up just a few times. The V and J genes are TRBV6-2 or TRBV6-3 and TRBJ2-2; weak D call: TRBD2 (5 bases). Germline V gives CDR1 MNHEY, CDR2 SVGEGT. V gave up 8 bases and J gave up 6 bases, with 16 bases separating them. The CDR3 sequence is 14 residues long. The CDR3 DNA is TGTGCCAGCCGATACCTTGGGAGCTCCGGGGAGCTGTTTTTT. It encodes CASRYLGSSGELFF.

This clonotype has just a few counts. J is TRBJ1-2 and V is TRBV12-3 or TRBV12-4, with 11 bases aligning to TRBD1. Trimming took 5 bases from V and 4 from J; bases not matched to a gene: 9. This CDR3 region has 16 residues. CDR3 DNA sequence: TGTGCCAGCAGTCAAACCCCCGGGACAGGGGGCTATGGCTACACCTTC. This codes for CASSQTPGTGGYGYTF.

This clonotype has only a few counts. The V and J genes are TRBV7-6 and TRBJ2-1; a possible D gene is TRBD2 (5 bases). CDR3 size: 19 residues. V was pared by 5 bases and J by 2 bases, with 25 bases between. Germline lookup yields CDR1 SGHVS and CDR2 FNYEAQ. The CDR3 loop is CASSPPVHFVDSAYNEQFF. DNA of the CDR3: TGTGCCAGCAGCCCCCCTGTTCATTTTGTGGACTCAGCCTACAATGAGCAGTTCTTC. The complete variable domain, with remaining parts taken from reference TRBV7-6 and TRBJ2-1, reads GAGVSQSPRYKVTKRGQDVALRCDPISGHVSLYWYRQALGQGPEFLTYFNYEAQQDKSGLPNDRFSAERPEGSISTLTIQRTEQRDSAMYRCASSPPVHFVDSAYNEQFFGPGTRLTVL.

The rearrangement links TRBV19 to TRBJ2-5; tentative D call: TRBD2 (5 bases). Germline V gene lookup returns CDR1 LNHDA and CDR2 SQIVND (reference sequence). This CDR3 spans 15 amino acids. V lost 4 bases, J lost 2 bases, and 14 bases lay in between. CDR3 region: CASSSRGGRQETQYF. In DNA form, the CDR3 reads TGTGCCAGTAGTAGCCGGGGTGGAAGACAAGAGACCCAGTACTTC.